This T cell receptor (beta chain) stems from a study of CD8 T cells in ankylosing spondylitis. General study results and limits: Clones tied to disease were said to be significantly enriched in matched ankylosing spondylitis synovial fluid. Those disease-linked clones were CD8+; they were also relatively rare in peripheral blood. Reports of some motif variants in reactive arthritis synovial fluid and blood predate this one. Seemingly distinctive of ankylosing spondylitis blood was a TCR beta motif formed by eight highly homologous variants.

From germline, CDR1 is LGHDT and CDR2 YNNKEL (reference sequence). CDR3 length: 14 residues. V lost 4 bases, J lost 3 bases, and 13 bases lay in between. A quantitative 5'-RACE method, one with molecular barcodes, was used to make TCR beta libraries. MiXCR was run by TCRdb on the 5' RACE reads, yielding one entry per CDR3 protein. The sample has more than 500,000 distinct CDR3 sequences, approximately 5.3% seen once; the top ten hold under 4.5%. This clonotype was recorded many times. Its antigen is not known. The sequence came from a male donor with ankylosing spondylitis. The specimen was blood, either unsorted or a sorted T cell fraction (not recorded which). V is TRBV3-1 and J is TRBJ2-7; D gene unclear. The CDR3 loop is CASSPGFKDYEQYF. CDR3 DNA: TGTGCCAGCAGCCCCGGGTTTAAAGACTACGAGCAGTACTTC.